The present TCR beta chain was sequenced within a study of cytomegalovirus exposure and HLA in healthy donors. Whole-study results and caveats: Per published reports, the classifier diagnosed cytomegalovirus status with high specificity and sensitivity. The tendency of first-cohort TCR clusters to co-occur in the roughly 130 validation repertoires emerged from a later analysis. According to the study, 160 or so TCR beta chains were cytomegalovirus-associated. Many donors carried some public TCRs, although rarity characterized most TCR sequences.

About this clone: Its target is not known.

Produced via immunoSEQ multiplex PCR; TCRdb's table is partial and in-frame only. This table holds under 200,000 clones, approximately 86% found once. Material for sequencing was PBMCs. The TCR originated in a woman aged 18-29 years in good health and CMV-seronegative.

The CDR3 sequence is CASSPRTGLSGANVLTF. In DNA form, the CDR3 reads TGTGCCAGCTCACCCCGGACAGGCCTCTCCGGGGCCAACGTCCTGACTTTC. The gene calls are TRBV18 and TRBJ2-6; TRBD1 agrees at 7 bases. V gave up 3 bases and J gave up 4 bases; unmatched junction bases: 9. This CDR3 spans 17 amino acids. The germline V gene has CDR1 KGHSH and CDR2 LQKENI.